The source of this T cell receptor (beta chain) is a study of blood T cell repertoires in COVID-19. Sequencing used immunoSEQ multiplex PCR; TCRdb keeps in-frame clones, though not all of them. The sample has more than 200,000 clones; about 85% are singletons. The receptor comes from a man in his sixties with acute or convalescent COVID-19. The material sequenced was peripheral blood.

CDR3 residues: CASSLAPDRVNTEAFF. The CDR3 nucleotides are TGTGCCAGCAGTTTAGCCCCGGACAGGGTGAACACTGAAGCTTTCTTT. The rearrangement links TRBV27 to TRBJ1-1; 8 nucleotides agree with TRBD1. CDR3 length equals 16 residues. Germline CDR1 MNHEY, CDR2 SMNVEV (reference sequence). V dropped 2 bases and J dropped 0; count of bases not matched to a gene: 5.